This T cell receptor (beta chain) was sequenced for a study of blood T cell repertoires in COVID-19. Assay: immunoSEQ multiplex PCR; the TCRdb copy retains only in-frame clones and omits some. The table shows roughly 120,000 clones, with 85% occurring only once. Trimming cost V 5 bases and J 4 bases, with 6 bases left between them. CDR3 size: 13 residues. The V gene is TRBV12-3 or TRBV12-4, the J gene TRBJ2-6, with D unclear. The sample consisted of peripheral blood. This TCR came from a human donor in a cohort sampled during active COVID-19. CDR3 nucleotide sequence: TGTGCCAGCAGTCTCAGGGGGGCCAACGTCCTGACTTTC. It translates to CASSLRGANVLTF.